These T cell receptor beta chains were read from a single sample in a study of OX40 agonist ivuxolimab in advanced cancers. Using immunoSEQ multiplex PCR, the repertoire was profiled, and TCRdb retains in-frame clones only, with some absent. Here the sample spans more than 85,000 clones, more than 80% being singletons. The starting material was CD4+ or CD8+ T cells sorted from blood, obtained in a trial of the OX40 agonist ivuxolimab. These receptors were taken from an adult with an advanced solid tumor such as melanoma, head and neck, liver or kidney cancer. The CDR3 runs from the conserved cysteine through the conserved F or W. D genes are given only for firm matches. Only part of the rows carry a size: once, few, many, or a class if the clone is expanded.

V gene	J gene	D gene	clone size	CDR3 DNA	CDR3 protein
TRBV10-3	TRBJ1-2	-	-	TGTGCCATCAGTGGGAAACAGGGCTATGGCTACACCTTC	CAISGKQGYGYTF
TRBV7-9	TRBJ2-7	-	-	TGTGCCAGCAGCTTAACTTCCTACGAGCAGTACTTC	CASSLTSYEQYF
TRBV28	TRBJ2-1	TRBD2	-	TGTGCCAGCAGTCCAAGGGGACTAGCGGGCCACGATTACAATGAGCAGTTCTTC	CASSPRGLAGHDYNEQFF
TRBV4-1	TRBJ1-1	TRBD1	-	TGCGCCAGCAGCCAAGATGTTCCCCTAGGCGGGACAGGGGGCTCGGTGAACACTGAAGCTTTCTTT	CASSQDVPLGGTGGSVNTEAFF
TRBV21-1	TRBJ1-2	-	-	TGTGCCAGCAGCGGCTGGACAGGGTATGGCTACACCTTC	CASSGWTGYGYTF
TRBV2	TRBJ1-6	-	-	TGTGCCAGCAGTGAGGGACCGAATTCACCCCTCCACTTT	CASSEGPNSPLHF
TRBV5-4	TRBJ2-7	-	-	TGTGCCAGCAGCGCCCAGGGGTACGAGCAGTACTTC	CASSAQGYEQYF
TRBV6-5	TRBJ1-5	-	-	TGTGCCAGCAGTTCCCTGGTGATGAGGGAACAGCCCCAGCATTTT	CASSSLVMREQPQHF
TRBV21-1	TRBJ2-7	-	-	TGTGCCAGCAGACCCAGGGTTTCCCCTAGCGCGGGGCAGTACTTC	CASRPRVSPSAGQYF
TRBV2	TRBJ2-1	-	-	TGTGCCAGCAGTGCGGCGGGGAGCTCCTACAATGAGCAGTTCTTC	CASSAAGSSYNEQFF
TRBV5-1	TRBJ2-5	-	few	TGCGCCAGCAGCCAACAGATTTTGGAGACCCAGTACTTC	CASSQQILETQYF
TRBV10-1	TRBJ2-7	-	few	TGCGCCAGCAGTGAGAATCGCGGTGAGCAGTACTTC	CASSENRGEQYF
TRBV5-1	TRBJ2-1	-	-	TGCGCCAGCAGCGTGACACCGAACGGAAACAATGAGCAGTTCTTC	CASSVTPNGNNEQFF
TRBV12-5	TRBJ2-6	-	-	TGTGCTAGTGGTAGGTCAGATGCAGGACAAAGTCGGGCCAACGTCCTGACTTTC	CASGRSDAGQSRANVLTF
TRBV2	TRBJ2-6	-	-	TGTGCCAGCACCAGGACCTCTGGGGCCAACGTCCTGACTTTC	CASTRTSGANVLTF
TRBV14	TRBJ1-3	-	-	TGTGCCAGCAGCCGCGGGACGGTAAACTCTGGAAACACCATATATTTT	CASSRGTVNSGNTIYF
TRBV4-1	TRBJ2-1	TRBD1	once	TGCGCCAGCAGCCAAATAGACAGGGACGACAATGAGCAGTTCTTC	CASSQIDRDDNEQFF
TRBV19	TRBJ2-3	TRBD1	-	TGTGCCAGTAGTCTGGACAGGGGTCGGGATACGCAGTATTTT	CASSLDRGRDTQYF
TRBV10-3	TRBJ1-2	-	-	TGTGCCATCAGGGGACTGGATGGCTACACCTTC	CAIRGLDGYTF
TRBV28	TRBJ2-7	TRBD2	-	TGTGCCAGCAGTTTTAATCCCCCAACTAGCGGAGGGACGGACTTC	CASSFNPPTSGGTDF
TRBV19	TRBJ2-1	-	-	TGTGCCAGTAGTATTCGGACCAGGATGGGTGAGCAGTTCTTC	CASSIRTRMGEQFF
TRBV6-1	TRBJ2-5	TRBD1	-	TGTGCCAGCAGGTCGACAGGGCCCCAAGAGACCCAGTACTTC	CASRSTGPQETQYF
TRBV10-1	TRBJ2-3	-	-	TGCGCCAGCAGTGCGGCAGCCACAGATACGCAGTATTTT	CASSAAATDTQYF
TRBV7-9	TRBJ1-1	-	-	TGTGCCAGCAGCTTGCCTGTGGGCACTGAAGCTTTCTTT	CASSLPVGTEAFF
TRBV5-1	TRBJ2-5	-	-	TGCGCCAGCAGCACGACCCCGGGACCCACCGAGACCCAGTACTTC	CASSTTPGPTETQYF
TRBV5-1	TRBJ2-5	TRBD1	-	TGCGCCAGCAGCTCCGGGACAGGGGGAGAGACCCAGTACTTC	CASSSGTGGETQYF
TRBV18	TRBJ2-7	-	-	TGTGCCAGCTCAGAGGGACAAGTAATCTACGAGCAGTACTTC	CASSEGQVIYEQYF
TRBV11-2	TRBJ2-1	TRBD2	-	TGTGCCAGCAGCCCAGGGGTTGGGACTAGCGGGCGTTACAATGAGCAGTTCTTC	CASSPGVGTSGRYNEQFF
TRBV5-1	TRBJ1-6	-	-	TGCGCCAGCAGCTCACAACTGGGGTCACCCCTCCACTTT	CASSSQLGSPLHF
TRBV30	TRBJ1-1	-	few	TGTGCCTGGAGGGTAGCTGGGACACTGAACACTGAAGCTTTCTTT	CAWRVAGTLNTEAFF
TRBV5-1	TRBJ2-3	-	-	TGCGCCAGCAGCAAGACCGAATCTAGCACAGATACGCAGTATTTT	CASSKTESSTDTQYF
TRBV27	TRBJ2-5	TRBD2	-	TGTGCCAGCAGTTCCCGACTAGCGGGAGGGCATGAGACCCAGTACTTC	CASSSRLAGGHETQYF
TRBV7-2	TRBJ1-1	-	-	TGTGCCAGCAGGGGGCGGGTAGAAAGCACTGAAGCTTTCTTT	CASRGRVESTEAFF
TRBV7-9	TRBJ1-5	-	few	TGTGCCAGCAGCTTAGACTTAAGTTGGGGGAGGGATAGCAATCAGCCCCAGCATTTT	CASSLDLSWGRDSNQPQHF
TRBV6-6	TRBJ2-5	-	once	TGTGCCAGCCGAGGCAACAGGTCCCCCCAAGAGACCCAGTACTTC	CASRGNRSPQETQYF
TRBV5-1	TRBJ2-7	-	-	TGCGCCAGCAGCTTGGCCAGGGTGGGCGGAACCTACGAGCAGTACTTC	CASSLARVGGTYEQYF
TRBV9	TRBJ1-2	-	-	TGTGCCAGCAGCGGACAAAAGGGTGGCTACACCTTC	CASSGQKGGYTF
TRBV10-2	TRBJ2-7	-	-	TGCGCCTCTCACGAGGGAACGGAGAGGGGGTACGAGCAGTACTTC	CASHEGTERGYEQYF
TRBV7-9	TRBJ2-3	-	-	TGTGCCAGCAGCTTCCGCAGGGTAGGCACAGATACGCAGTATTTT	CASSFRRVGTDTQYF
TRBV28	TRBJ2-1	-	-	TGTGCCAGCAGTTTGGGCCTAGCCTACAATGAGCAGTTCTTC	CASSLGLAYNEQFF
TRBV5-1	TRBJ2-2	TRBD1	-	TGCGCCAGCACCCGAACGGTGACAGGGTCCGGGGAGCTGTTTTTT	CASTRTVTGSGELFF
TRBV9	TRBJ2-3	TRBD2	-	TGTGCCAGCAGCGGGGGGGGACTAGCGGGAACCACAGATACGCAGTATTTT	CASSGGGLAGTTDTQYF
TRBV6-1	TRBJ2-1	-	-	TGTGCCAGCCAGCCGGGGCCTGCCTACAATGAGCAGTTCTTC	CASQPGPAYNEQFF
TRBV9	TRBJ2-2	TRBD2	-	TGTGCCAGCAGCGTAGATATAGGACTAGCGGGTCTCGGGGAGCTGTTTTTT	CASSVDIGLAGLGELFF
TRBV4-1	TRBJ2-1	TRBD2	few	TGCGCCAGCAGCCCCTCCCCCCTAGCGGGGGTGGATGAGCAGTTCTTC	CASSPSPLAGVDEQFF
TRBV7-8	TRBJ1-1	-	-	TGTGCCAGCAGCTTAGCGCCGGTGAACACTGAAGCTTTCTTT	CASSLAPVNTEAFF
TRBV7-2	TRBJ2-3	TRBD2	-	TGTGCCAGCAGCATAAAACTAGCGGGAGGCCGAAGCACAGATACGCAGTATTTT	CASSIKLAGGRSTDTQYF
TRBV18	TRBJ1-2	TRBD1	-	TGTGCCAGCTCACCACCGGGACAGCCAGACTATGGCTACACCTTC	CASSPPGQPDYGYTF
TRBV6-1	TRBJ1-1	-	-	TGTGCCAGCGCTTTGAACACTGAAGCTTTCTTT	CASALNTEAFF
TRBV6-6	TRBJ2-6	-	-	TGTGCCAGCAGCCCTCCGAGGGGCTCTGGGGCCAACGTCCTGACTTTC	CASSPPRGSGANVLTF
TRBV2	TRBJ2-7	TRBD2	-	TGTGCCAGCAGTGAAGCCGAGATAGCGGGCTACGAGCAGTACTTC	CASSEAEIAGYEQYF
TRBV5-6	TRBJ2-7	TRBD1	-	TGTGCCAGCAGCAAGGGACAGGGGTACGAGCAGTACTTC	CASSKGQGYEQYF
TRBV4-3	TRBJ1-2	TRBD1	-	TGCGCCAGCAGCCCGGACAGGGGTTATGGCTACACCTTC	CASSPDRGYGYTF